The T cell receptor (beta chain) under discussion was sequenced for a study of T cells after yellow fever vaccination. This CDR3 has 15 amino acids. Germline loops: CDR1 SNHLY, CDR2 FYNNEI. V lost 2 bases and J lost 6, with 11 bases in between. Using its own MiXCR run on the 5' RACE reads, TCRdb lists one record per CDR3 protein. The data show about 320,000 distinct CDR3 sequences, around 11% seen once. A few counts support this clonotype. Material: CD4+ T cells sorted from PBMCs, obtained 45 days after the yellow fever booster vaccination. This TCR was recovered from a man between 18 and 29 years old who received the YFV17D yellow fever vaccine. This chain joins TRBV2 and TRBJ1-6; D is possibly TRBD1 (5 bases). Here the CDR3 reads CASSELRETNSPLHF. The CDR3 DNA sequence: TGTGCCAGCAGTGAACTCAGGGAAACTAATTCACCCCTCCACTTT.